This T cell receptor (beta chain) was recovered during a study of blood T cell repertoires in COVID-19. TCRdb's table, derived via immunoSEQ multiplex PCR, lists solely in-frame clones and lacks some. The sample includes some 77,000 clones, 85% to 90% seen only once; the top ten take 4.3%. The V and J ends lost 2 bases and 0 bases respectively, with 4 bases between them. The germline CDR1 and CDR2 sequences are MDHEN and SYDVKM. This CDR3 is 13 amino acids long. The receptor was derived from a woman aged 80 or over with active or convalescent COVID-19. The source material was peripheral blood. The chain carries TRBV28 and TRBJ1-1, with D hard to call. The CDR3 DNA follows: TGTGCCAGCAGTTTACAGTTGAACACTGAAGCTTTCTTT. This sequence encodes CASSLQLNTEAFF. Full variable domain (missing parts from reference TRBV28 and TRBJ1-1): DVKVTQSSRYLVKRTGEKVFLECVQDMDHENMFWYRQDPGLGLRLIYFSYDVKMKEKGDIPEGYSVSREKKERFSLILESASTNQTSMYLCASSLQLNTEAFFGQGTRLTVV.